Sequencing of this T cell receptor beta chain was carried out in a study of identifying expanded T cells in peripheral blood. TCRdb keeps only in-frame clones here, not all; method: immunoSEQ multiplex PCR. Counted here are about 100,000 clones, over 80% occurring once; the ten biggest clones make up 5% to 6.5%. Collection occurred without any documented infections or immune events in donors. In regard to this clone: Its target is unknown.

The CDR3 spans 13 residues. The junction had 5 bases not matched to a gene; V was cut back by 7 bases and J by 1 base. Germline CDR1 is SQVTM and CDR2 is ANQGSEA. General study results and limits: Clone count variance between approximately 2-week samples rose with total template count.

The sequence derives from a person aged 18 to 70 in good health. The rearrangement links TRBV29-1 to TRBJ1-1, with 8 bases identical to TRBD1. The sequencing input was blood. The CDR3 DNA sequence: TGCAGCGGTAAACAGGGGGGGAACACTGAAGCTTTCTTT. It codes for CSGKQGGNTEAFF.